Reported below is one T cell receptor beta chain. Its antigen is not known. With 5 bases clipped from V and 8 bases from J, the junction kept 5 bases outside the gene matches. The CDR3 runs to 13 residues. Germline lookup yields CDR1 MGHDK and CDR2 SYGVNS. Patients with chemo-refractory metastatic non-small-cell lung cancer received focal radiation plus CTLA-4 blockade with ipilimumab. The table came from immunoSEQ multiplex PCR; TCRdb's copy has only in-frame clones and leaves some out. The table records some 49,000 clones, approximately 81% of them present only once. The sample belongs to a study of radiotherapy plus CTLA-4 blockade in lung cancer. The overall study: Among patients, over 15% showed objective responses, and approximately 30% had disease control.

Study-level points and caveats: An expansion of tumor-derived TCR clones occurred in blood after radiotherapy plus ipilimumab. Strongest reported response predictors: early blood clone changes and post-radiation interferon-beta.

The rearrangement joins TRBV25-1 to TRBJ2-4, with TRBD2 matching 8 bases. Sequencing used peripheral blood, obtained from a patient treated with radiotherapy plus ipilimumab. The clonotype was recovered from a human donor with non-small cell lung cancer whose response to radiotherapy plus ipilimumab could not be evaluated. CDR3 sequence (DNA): TGTGCCAGCAGTATCCGGGAGGGAGACATTCAGTACTTC. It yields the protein CASSIREGDIQYF.